This TCR beta chain was recorded in a study of CD4 and CD8 cells across lung adenocarcinoma regions. The CDR3 covers 15 residues. Germline CDR1 MNHNS, CDR2 SASEGT. Regarding this clonotype: An end of the junction does not agree with germline; a read error may underlie this.

TCRdb used MiXCR to reprocess the PCR reads, holding one entry per CDR3 protein. The sample has about 7,700 distinct CDR3 sequences; approximately 45% are singletons. Localized lung adenocarcinoma, a non-small cell lung cancer, affected the donors. This TCR was recovered from a male donor with lung adenocarcinoma. The CD4 and CD8 labels of this study may be unreliable. The chain uses TRBV6-1 and TRBJ2-3; perhaps TRBD2 as D (5 bases). Sequenced sample: CD4+ T cells from the margin of a lung tumor. For the CDR3, the DNA is TGTGCCAGCAGCGATACGACTGGGAGCACTGATACGCAGTATTTT. Translation: CASSDTTGSTDTQYF.